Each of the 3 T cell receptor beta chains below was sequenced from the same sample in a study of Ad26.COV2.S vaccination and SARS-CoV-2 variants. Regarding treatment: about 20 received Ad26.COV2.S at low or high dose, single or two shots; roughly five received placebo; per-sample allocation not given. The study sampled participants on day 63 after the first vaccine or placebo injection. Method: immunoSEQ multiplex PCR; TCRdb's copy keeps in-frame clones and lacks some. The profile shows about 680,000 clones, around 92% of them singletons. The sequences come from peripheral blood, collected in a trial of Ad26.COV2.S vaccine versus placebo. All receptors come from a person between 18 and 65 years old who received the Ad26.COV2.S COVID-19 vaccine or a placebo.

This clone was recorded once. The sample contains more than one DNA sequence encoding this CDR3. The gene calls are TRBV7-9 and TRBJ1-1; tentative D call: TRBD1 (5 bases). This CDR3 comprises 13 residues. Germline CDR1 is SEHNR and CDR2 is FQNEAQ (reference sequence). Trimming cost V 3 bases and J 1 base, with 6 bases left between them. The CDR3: CASSFGGNTEAFF. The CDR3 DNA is TGTGCCAGCAGCTTTGGGGGGAACACTGAAGCTTTCTTT.

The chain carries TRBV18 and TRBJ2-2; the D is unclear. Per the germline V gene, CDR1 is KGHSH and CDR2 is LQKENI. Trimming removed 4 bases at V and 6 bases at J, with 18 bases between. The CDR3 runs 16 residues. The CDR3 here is CASSLQAKGYPGELFF. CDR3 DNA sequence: TGTGCCAGCTCACTTCAAGCAAAGGGTTACCCCGGGGAGCTGTTTTTT. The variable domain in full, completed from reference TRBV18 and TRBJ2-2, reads NAGVMQNPRHLVRRRGQEARLRCSPMKGHSHVYWYRQLPEEGLKFMVYLQKENIIDESGMPKERFSAEFPKEGPSILRIQQVVRGDSAAYFCASSLQAKGYPGELFFGEGSRLTVL.

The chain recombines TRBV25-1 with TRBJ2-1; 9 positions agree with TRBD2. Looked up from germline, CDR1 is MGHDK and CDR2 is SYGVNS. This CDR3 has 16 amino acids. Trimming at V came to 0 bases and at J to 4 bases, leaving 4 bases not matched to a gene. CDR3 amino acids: CASSEYGSGGYNEQFF. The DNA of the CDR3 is TGTGCCAGCAGTGAATACGGTAGCGGGGGATACAATGAGCAGTTCTTC.